Each of the 32 T cell receptor beta chains below was sequenced from the same sample in a study of blood T cell repertoires in COVID-19. Sequenced by immunoSEQ multiplex PCR; TCRdb stores in-frame clones only, minus some. The profile shows about 150,000 clones, roughly nine tenths of them singletons. Sequencing used peripheral blood. The source is a woman in her fifties or sixties with active COVID-19.

V and J are TRBV9 and TRBJ1-2, with D hard to call. Germline V gives CDR1 SGDLS, CDR2 YYNGEE. Deletions cut 4 bases from V and 5 bases from J, with 15 bases between. There are 14 residues in the CDR3. The CDR3 DNA reads TGTGCCAGCAGCCCCAATCCCGCAGGATATGGCTACACCTTC. Its protein is CASSPNPAGYGYTF.

The gene calls are TRBV7-2 and TRBJ1-4, with D perhaps TRBD1 (5 bases). The CDR3 loop spans 13 amino acids. With 1 base removed from V and 11 bases from J, the gap between germline ends came to 11 bases. Germline lookup yields CDR1 SGHTA and CDR2 FQGNSA. In DNA form, the CDR3 reads TGTGCCAGCAGCTTAGGGACACGGGAGAAACTGTTTTTT. It is translated as CASSLGTREKLFF.

The genes are TRBV9 and TRBJ2-5; weak D call: TRBD1 (5 bases). Trimming took off 1 base at V and 0 bases at J, with 10 bases between the two ends. The CDR3 has 15 residues. Looked up from germline, CDR1 is SGDLS and CDR2 is YYNGEE. Here the CDR3 reads CASSVSGLHQETQYF. CDR3 coding DNA: TGTGCCAGCAGCGTATCAGGGCTACACCAAGAGACCCAGTACTTC. Full variable domain (remainder filled in from reference TRBV9 and TRBJ2-5): DSGVTQTPKHLITATGQRVTLRCSPRSGDLSVYWYQQSLDQGLQFLIQYYNGEERAKGNILERFSAQQFPDLHSELNLSSLELGDSALYFCASSVSGLHQETQYFGPGTRLLVL.

The chain is built from TRBV10-1 and TRBJ1-1; D might be TRBD1 (5 bases). The CDR3 runs 13 residues. Trimming removed 2 bases from V and 4 bases from J, with 8 bases in between. CDR1 WNHNN and CDR2 SYGVQD come from the germline V gene (reference sequence). The CDR3 is CASSEQGSTEAFF. Here the CDR3 DNA reads TGCGCCAGCAGTGAGCAGGGCTCCACTGAAGCTTTCTTT.

This clone was detected once. The chain carries TRBV4-1 and TRBJ2-1, with TRBD2 matching over 13 bases. Germline V gives CDR1 MGHRA, CDR2 YSYEKL. The CDR3 spans 16 residues. The trim removed 2 bases at V and 5 bases at J, leaving 3 bases unmatched. The CDR3 coding sequence is TGCGCCAGCAGCCAACTGGGACTAGCGGGAAACAATGAGCAGTTCTTC. Amino acid sequence: CASSQLGLAGNNEQFF.

The J gene is TRBJ2-1, the V gene TRBV4-2, with 13 bases that match TRBD2. V trimming: 5 bases; J trimming: 5 bases; junction bases outside the gene matches: 9. CDR1 LGHNA and CDR2 YNFKEQ come from the germline V gene. The CDR3 has 17 residues. The CDR3 coding sequence is TGTGCCAGCAGCTTAGATCCCGGGACTAGCGGGAACAATGAGCAGTTCTTC. Translation: CASSLDPGTSGNNEQFF.

This sequence joins TRBV5-4 and TRBJ1-1; D gene unclear. The germline V gene encodes CDR1 SGHNT and CDR2 YYREEE (reference sequence). There are 16 residues in the CDR3. Trimming pared 3 bases from V and 0 bases from J, leaving 15 bases between. The CDR3, as DNA: TGTGCCAGCAGCTCGAGCACTAGGATGATGAACACTGAAGCTTTCTTT. It specifies CASSSSTRMMNTEAFF.

The J gene is TRBJ1-1, the V gene TRBV5-4; perhaps TRBD1 as D (5 bases). V lost 5 bases and J lost 0, with 11 bases in between. This CDR3 spans 14 amino acids. Germline lookup yields CDR1 SGHNT and CDR2 YYREEE (reference sequence). The CDR3 sequence: CASRKGTLNTEAFF. The CDR3 region has the DNA TGTGCCAGCAGAAAAGGGACTCTGAACACTGAAGCTTTCTTT.

The chain uses TRBV28 and TRBJ1-3, with no clear D. Germline CDR1 and CDR2: MDHEN and SYDVKM. V lost 6 bases to trimming and J lost 3 bases, with 15 bases between them. CDR3 length: 15 residues. The CDR3 DNA follows: TGTGCCAGCAGCCAGGAGGGCGCGGATGGAAACACCATATATTTT. It is translated as CASSQEGADGNTIYF.

The rearrangement joins TRBV25-1 to TRBJ1-5; D ambiguous. V was clipped by 5 bases and J by 2 bases, with 13 bases between them. The CDR3 totals 15 residues. The V gene's germline CDR1 is MGHDK and CDR2 SYGVNS. The CDR3 sequence is CASSKEGSGNQPQHF. The DNA for the CDR3 is TGTGCCAGCAGTAAGGAGGGAAGTGGCAATCAGCCCCAGCATTTT.

V and J are TRBV15 and TRBJ1-1; weak D call: TRBD1 (5 bases). The germline V gene encodes CDR1 LNHNV and CDR2 YYDKDF (reference sequence). The CDR3 is 17 amino acids. Trimming stripped 3 bases from V and 0 bases from J, with 17 bases between. The CDR3 nucleotides are TGTGCCACCAGCAGCAACCCAGGGATTTACTTGAACACTGAAGCTTTCTTT. Its protein product is CATSSNPGIYLNTEAFF.

V and J are TRBV2 and TRBJ2-3; 10 nucleotides line up with TRBD2. CDR1 SNHLY and CDR2 FYNNEI come from the germline V gene. This CDR3 spans 19 amino acids. The V gene end was trimmed by 3 bases and the J gene end by 0 bases; junction bases not matched to a gene: 12. CDR3 bases: TGTGCCAGCAGTGATCCTTATAACCGACTAGCGGGTAGCACAGATACGCAGTATTTT. It translates to CASSDPYNRLAGSTDTQYF.

This clone was counted a single time. The CDR3 is CASSSDSPGNTIYF. The CDR3 DNA sequence: TGTGCCAGCAGCTCGGACAGTCCCGGAAACACCATATATTTT. The genes are TRBV7-2 and TRBJ1-3; weak D call: TRBD1 (6 bases). Deletions cut 4 bases from V and 4 bases from J, with 11 bases between. The CDR3 extends over 14 amino acids. Germline V gene lookup returns CDR1 SGHTA and CDR2 FQGNSA.

The rearrangement joins TRBV4-3 to TRBJ2-3; 7 nucleotides align to TRBD2. V shed 0 bases and J 3 bases; nucleotides not matched to a gene: 3. The CDR3 loop spans 15 amino acids. Germline lookup yields CDR1 LGHNA and CDR2 YSLEER. The CDR3 DNA follows: TGCGCCAGCAGCCAAGAAGCGGGGCAGACAGATACGCAGTATTTT. Protein product: CASSQEAGQTDTQYF.

This sequence joins TRBV7-8 and TRBJ2-4; 12 nucleotides line up with TRBD2. Germline assignment: CDR1 SGHVS and CDR2 FQNEAQ. The CDR3 spans 16 residues. With V trimmed by 0 bases and J by 10 bases, 7 bases remained unmatched. Here the CDR3 reads CASSLALAGGPQIQYF. The CDR3 DNA follows: TGTGCCAGCAGCTTAGCCCTAGCGGGAGGGCCGCAGATTCAGTACTTC.

The rearrangement links TRBV4-1 to TRBJ2-5; tentative D call: TRBD1 (5 bases). The CDR3 runs 13 residues. Between the trimmed V and J ends, which lost 1 base and 5 bases, there was a span of 8 bases. Germline V lookup: CDR1 MGHRA, CDR2 YSYEKL. CDR3 sequence reads: CASSQGTRETQYF. As DNA, the CDR3 is TGCGCCAGCAGCCAAGGGACACGGGAGACCCAGTACTTC.

This clone was recorded only once. V is TRBV30 and J is TRBJ2-1, with 15 bases aligning to TRBD2. The CDR3 covers 17 residues. The trim removed 4 bases at V and 8 bases at J, leaving 12 bases unmatched. Germline assignment: CDR1 GTSNPN and CDR2 SVGIG (reference sequence). The CDR3 DNA follows: TGTGCCTGGACCAAAACCGGGACTAGCGGGAGGAGCGATGAGCAGTTCTTC. This codes for CAWTKTGTSGRSDEQFF.

The chain carries TRBV19 and TRBJ1-2; 7 bases are a match to TRBD1. The CDR3 contains 16 residues. Trimming took 5 bases from V and 2 from J; bases not matched to a gene: 11. CDR1 is LNHDA and CDR2 is SQIVND in the germline V gene (reference sequence). CDR3 sequence (DNA): TGTGCCAGTAGTTCAACACAGGGGAAGGGCAACTATGGCTACACCTTC. Translation gives CASSSTQGKGNYGYTF.

The V and J genes are TRBV19 and TRBJ2-5; TRBD1 agrees at 8 bases. V lost 8 bases to trimming and J lost 5 bases; unmatched junction nucleotides: 7. CDR3 size: 13 residues. Germline CDR1 reads LNHDA; CDR2 reads SQIVND (reference sequence). CDR3: CASADRVGETQYF. Written as DNA, the CDR3 is TGTGCCAGTGCGGACAGGGTCGGGGAGACCCAGTACTTC. The whole variable domain, remainder taken from reference TRBV19 and TRBJ2-5, is DGGITQSPKYLFRKEGQNVTLSCEQNLNHDAMYWYRQDPGQGLRLIYYSQIVNDFQKGDIAEGYSVSREKKESFPLTVTSAQKNPTAFYLCASADRVGETQYFGPGTRLLVL.

In nucleotides, the CDR3 is TGTGCCAGCAGCCCCCGACAGGGTAGGGAGACCCAGTACTTC. It specifies CASSPRQGRETQYF. The chain has TRBV14 and TRBJ2-5, with TRBD1 matching 7 bases. CDR1 is SGHDN, CDR2 FVKESK, per germline. V trimming: 4 bases; J trimming: 5 bases; junction bases outside the gene matches: 7. The CDR3 length is 14 residues.

The chain has TRBV7-3 and TRBJ2-1; possible D gene TRBD2, 5 bases. Trimming removed 8 bases from V and 6 bases from J, with 20 bases in between. The germline gives CDR1 SGHTA, CDR2 FQGTGA. CDR3 length: 15 residues. CDR3 coding DNA: TGTGCCAGCTCCGAGGAGGCGGGCTATCTCAATGAGCAGTTCTTC. Its protein product is CASSEEAGYLNEQFF.

The chain is built from TRBV5-4 and TRBJ2-1; TRBD2 matches at 10 bases. The junction had 9 bases not matched to a gene; V was cut back by 6 bases and J by 6 bases. CDR1 and CDR2 (germline): SGHNT, YYREEE (reference sequence). This CDR3 region has 15 residues. CDR3 loop: CASTRWLAGANEQFF. The CDR3 DNA sequence: TGTGCCAGCACCCGGTGGCTAGCGGGAGCCAATGAGCAGTTCTTC. The whole variable domain, remainder taken from reference TRBV5-4 and TRBJ2-1, is ETGVTQSPTHLIKTRGQQVTLRCSSQSGHNTVSWYQQALGQGPQFIFQYYREEENGRGNFPPRFSGLQFPNYSSELNVNALELDDSALYLCASTRWLAGANEQFFGPGTRLTVL.

The chain carries TRBV7-8 and TRBJ2-7; 8 bases line up with TRBD1. Trimming removed 5 bases from V and 2 bases from J; junction bases left unmatched: 11. CDR1 and CDR2 (germline): SGHVS, FQNEAQ. The CDR3 covers 16 residues. CDR3 in DNA: TGTGCCAGCAGCCCTCCGAGACAGGGGCTGACCTACGAGCAGTACTTC. It translates to CASSPPRQGLTYEQYF. The full variable domain, with the rest looked up from reference TRBV7-8 and TRBJ2-7, is GAGVSQSPRYKVAKRGQDVALRCDPISGHVSLFWYQQALGQGPEFLTYFQNEAQLDKSGLPSDRFFAERPEGSVSTLKIQRTQQEDSAVYLCASSPPRQGLTYEQYFGPGTRLTVT.

V gene TRBV28 combines with J gene TRBJ2-5; weak D call: TRBD1 (6 bases). CDR1 and CDR2 from the germline V gene are MDHEN and SYDVKM. The CDR3 spans 13 residues. The ends were cut back, 11 bases at V and 0 bases at J, with 13 bases in the middle. This CDR3 reads CASSQGYQETQYF. For the CDR3, the DNA is TGTGCCTCCTCCCAGGGGTACCAAGAGACCCAGTACTTC. Together with reference TRBV28 and TRBJ2-5, the CDR3 gives the full variable domain: DVKVTQSSRYLVKRTGEKVFLECVQDMDHENMFWYRQDPGLGLRLIYFSYDVKMKEKGDIPEGYSVSREKKERFSLILESASTNQTSMYLCASSQGYQETQYFGPGTRLLVL.

V usage is TRBV2 and J usage is TRBJ2-7; TRBD2 is a possible D gene (7 bases). Trimming removed 3 bases from V and 2 bases from J, with 14 bases in between. CDR3 size: 15 residues. CDR1 and CDR2 (germline): SNHLY, FYNNEI. The CDR3 is CASSEEGGVAYEQYF. CDR3 DNA: TGTGCCAGCAGTGAGGAAGGGGGGGTGGCCTACGAGCAGTACTTC.

The chain has TRBV9 and TRBJ2-1; 8 bases align to TRBD1. There are 16 residues in the CDR3. V was clipped by 3 bases and J by 3 bases; unmatched bases: 8. Germline V gene data show CDR1 as SGDLS and CDR2 as YYNGEE. CDR3 region: CASSAGQGIGYNEQFF. CDR3 in DNA: TGTGCCAGCAGCGCCGGACAGGGAATCGGCTACAATGAGCAGTTCTTC.

V and J are TRBV4-3 and TRBJ2-7; 10 nucleotides match TRBD2. Per germline, CDR1 LGHNA and CDR2 YSLEER. Germline trimming cut 3 bases from V and 7 bases from J; bases unmatched to any gene: 12. The CDR3 is 16 amino acids. CDR3 bases: TGCGCCAGCAGCCATCTTGTACTAGCGGGACCTCGGGAGCAGTACTTC. It specifies CASSHLVLAGPREQYF.

V usage is TRBV9 and J usage is TRBJ2-1, with a weak D call TRBD2 (5 bases). Germline V gene data show CDR1 as SGDLS and CDR2 as YYNGEE. CDR3 length equals 13 residues. The ends were cut back, 3 bases at V and 6 bases at J, with 10 bases in the middle. The CDR3 reads CASSGGQPNEQFF. CDR3 nucleotide sequence: TGTGCCAGCAGCGGAGGGCAGCCCAATGAGCAGTTCTTC. Supplemented by reference TRBV9 and TRBJ2-1, the full variable domain reads DSGVTQTPKHLITATGQRVTLRCSPRSGDLSVYWYQQSLDQGLQFLIQYYNGEERAKGNILERFSAQQFPDLHSELNLSSLELGDSALYFCASSGGQPNEQFFGPGTRLTVL.

The chain links TRBV4-2 to TRBJ1-1, with 9 nucleotides matching TRBD1. The V segment lost 1 base and the J segment 10 bases; nucleotides outside the gene matches: 7. Germline values: CDR1 LGHNA, CDR2 YNFKEQ. This CDR3 is 14 amino acids long. The CDR3, as DNA: TGTGCCAGCAGCCAAGGATCTTGGACAGGGGTAGCTTTCTTT. As protein: CASSQGSWTGVAFF.

The chain joins TRBV6-5 to TRBJ2-1; 8 nucleotides align to TRBD2. CDR1 and CDR2 (germline): MNHEY, SVGAGI. Unmatched junction bases numbered 5, after V lost 2 bases and J lost 8 bases. This CDR3 comprises 14 residues. For the CDR3, the DNA is TGTGCCAGCAGTTACCGGGAGGGCCCTCATGAGCAGTTCTTC. Translating it yields CASSYREGPHEQFF.

The V gene is TRBV4-1, the J gene TRBJ2-1, with TRBD2 identical over 9 bases. The CDR3 has 17 residues. V dropped 4 bases and J dropped 6; count of bases not matched to a gene: 13. The germline CDR1 and CDR2 sequences are MGHRA and YSYEKL. The CDR3 DNA reads as TGCGCCAGCAGCCCCGACTTGCTAGCGGGAATAGGCAATGAGCAGTTCTTC. Translation: CASSPDLLAGIGNEQFF.

The chain combines TRBV7-9 with TRBJ2-7; no clear D gene. Trimming removed 5 bases from V and 2 bases from J, with 7 bases in between. The CDR3 contains 12 residues. CDR1 is SEHNR, CDR2 FQNEAQ, per germline (reference sequence). The CDR3 DNA sequence: TGTGCCAGCAGCGTTTACACCTACGAGCAGTACTTC. It yields the protein CASSVYTYEQYF.